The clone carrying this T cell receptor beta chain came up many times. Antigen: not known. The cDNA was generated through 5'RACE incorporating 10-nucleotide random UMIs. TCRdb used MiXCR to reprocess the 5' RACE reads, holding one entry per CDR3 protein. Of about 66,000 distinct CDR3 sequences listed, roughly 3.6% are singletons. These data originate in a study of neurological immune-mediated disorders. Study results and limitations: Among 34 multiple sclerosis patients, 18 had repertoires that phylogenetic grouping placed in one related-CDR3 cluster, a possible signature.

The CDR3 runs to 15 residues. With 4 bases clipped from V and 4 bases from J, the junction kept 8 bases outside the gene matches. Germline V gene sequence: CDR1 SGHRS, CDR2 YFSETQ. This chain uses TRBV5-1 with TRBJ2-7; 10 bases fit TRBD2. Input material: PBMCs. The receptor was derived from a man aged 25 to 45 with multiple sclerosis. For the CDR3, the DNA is TGCGCCAGCAGCGCCATTAGCGGGGGGACATACGAGCAGTACTTC. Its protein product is CASSAISGGTYEQYF.